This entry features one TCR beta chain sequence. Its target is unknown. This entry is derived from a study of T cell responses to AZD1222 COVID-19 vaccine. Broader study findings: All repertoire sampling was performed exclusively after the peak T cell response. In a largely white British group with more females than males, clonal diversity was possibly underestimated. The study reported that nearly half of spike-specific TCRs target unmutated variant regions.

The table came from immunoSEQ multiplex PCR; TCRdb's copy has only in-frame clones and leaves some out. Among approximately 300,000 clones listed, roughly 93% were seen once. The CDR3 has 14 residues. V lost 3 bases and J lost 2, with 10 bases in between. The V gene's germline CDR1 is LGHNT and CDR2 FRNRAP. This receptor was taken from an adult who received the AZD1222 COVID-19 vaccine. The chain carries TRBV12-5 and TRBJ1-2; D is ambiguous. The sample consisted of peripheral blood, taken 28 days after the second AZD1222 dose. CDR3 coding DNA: TGTGCTAGTGGTTTCGGGGTTACGAACTATGGCTACACCTTC. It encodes CASGFGVTNYGYTF.